The sequence of this T cell receptor (beta chain) was determined in a study of shared clonotypes between healthy human individuals. The donors were adults (healthy and HIV-negative) with no recent acute infections or vaccinations. With V trimmed by 4 bases and J by 2 bases, 2 bases remained unmatched. Germline CDR1 MNHNS, CDR2 SASEGT. CDR3 length equals 14 residues. Measured with immunoSEQ multiplex PCR; TCRdb has only the in-frame clones, and not every one. The sample consists of approximately 1,500,000 clones, around 95% of them appearing once. As concerns this clone: Its target is not known.

General study results and limits: Sorted-subset sequencing was shown by rarefaction to be incomplete despite large depth. Across four donors, naive CD4 shared 5% to 6%, naive CD8 more than 3%, memory CD4 roughly 2.3%, memory CD8 0.4%. Sampling covered nothing but blood. Tissue TCR repertoires likely differ from those found in blood.

The chain couples TRBV6-1 to TRBJ1-5, with 7 bases identical to TRBD1. The sample consisted of naive CD4+ T cells sorted from blood. The subset is: CD45RA+ positively selected. The TCR originated in a man aged 30 to 45 in good health. CDR3 DNA: TGTGCCAGCAGTGGTGACAGGGGCAATCAGCCCCAGCATTTT. Residues: CASSGDRGNQPQHF.